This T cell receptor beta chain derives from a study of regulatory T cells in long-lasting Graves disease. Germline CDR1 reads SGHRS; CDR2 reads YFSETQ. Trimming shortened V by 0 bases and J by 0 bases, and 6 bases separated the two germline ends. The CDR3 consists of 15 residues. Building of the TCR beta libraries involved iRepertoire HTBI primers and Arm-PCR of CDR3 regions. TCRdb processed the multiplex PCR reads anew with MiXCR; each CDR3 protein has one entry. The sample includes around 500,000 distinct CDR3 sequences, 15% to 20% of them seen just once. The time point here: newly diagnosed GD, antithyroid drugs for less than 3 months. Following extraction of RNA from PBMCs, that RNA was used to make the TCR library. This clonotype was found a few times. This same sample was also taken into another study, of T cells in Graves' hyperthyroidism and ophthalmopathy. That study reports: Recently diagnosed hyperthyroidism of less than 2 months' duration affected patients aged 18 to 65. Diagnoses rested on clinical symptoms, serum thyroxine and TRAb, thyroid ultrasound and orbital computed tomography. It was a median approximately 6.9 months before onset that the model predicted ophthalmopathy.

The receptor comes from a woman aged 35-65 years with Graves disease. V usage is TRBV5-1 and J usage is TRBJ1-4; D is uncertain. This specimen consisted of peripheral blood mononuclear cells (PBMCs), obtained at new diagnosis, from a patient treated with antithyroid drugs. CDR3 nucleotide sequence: TGCGCCAGCAGCTTGGGTTACGCAACTAATGAAAAACTGTTTTTT. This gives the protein CASSLGYATNEKLFF.